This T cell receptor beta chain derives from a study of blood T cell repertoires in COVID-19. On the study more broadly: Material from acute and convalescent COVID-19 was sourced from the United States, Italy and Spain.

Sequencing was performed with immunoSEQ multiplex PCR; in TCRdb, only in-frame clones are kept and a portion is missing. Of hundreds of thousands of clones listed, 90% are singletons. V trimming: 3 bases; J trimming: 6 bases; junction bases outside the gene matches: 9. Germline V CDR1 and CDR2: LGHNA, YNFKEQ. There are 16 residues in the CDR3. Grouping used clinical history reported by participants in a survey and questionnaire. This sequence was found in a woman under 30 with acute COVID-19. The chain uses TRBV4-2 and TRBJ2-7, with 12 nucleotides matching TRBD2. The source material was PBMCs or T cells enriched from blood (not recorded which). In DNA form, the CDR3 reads TGTGCCAGCAGCCAGAGGACTAGCGGGAAGATGGGCGAGCAGTACTTC. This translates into CASSQRTSGKMGEQYF.